The 2 T cell receptor beta chains below all came from one sample that was sequenced in a study of OX40 agonist ivuxolimab in advanced cancers. Data came from immunoSEQ multiplex PCR; TCRdb stores just in-frame clones and leaves some out. Of around 33,000 clones in the sample, about nine tenths were seen once. The source material was CD4+ or CD8+ T cells sorted from blood, sampled in a trial of the OX40 agonist ivuxolimab. These receptors all stem from an adult with an advanced solid tumor such as melanoma, head and neck, liver or kidney cancer.

The V gene is TRBV6-1, the J gene TRBJ1-1; no definite D call. V lost 6 bases to trimming and J lost 2 bases, with 10 bases between them. Germline CDR1 MNHNS, CDR2 SASEGT. CDR3 length equals 13 residues. As DNA, the CDR3 is TGTGCCAGCAGAGCAACAAGAAACACTGAAGCTTTCTTT. Protein: CASRATRNTEAFF.

The V call is TRBV18, the J call TRBJ2-3; 10 bases are shared with TRBD2. From germline, CDR1 is KGHSH and CDR2 LQKENI. V lost 5 bases to trimming and J lost 4 bases; unmatched junction nucleotides: 0. The CDR3 is 13 residues long. CDR3 DNA sequence: TGTGCCAGCTCAGGACTAGCGGCAGATACGCAGTATTTT. Its translation: CASSGLAADTQYF. The full variable domain, completed using reference TRBV18 and TRBJ2-3, is NAGVMQNPRHLVRRRGQEARLRCSPMKGHSHVYWYRQLPEEGLKFMVYLQKENIIDESGMPKERFSAEFPKEGPSILRIQQVVRGDSAAYFCASSGLAADTQYFGPGTRLTVL.